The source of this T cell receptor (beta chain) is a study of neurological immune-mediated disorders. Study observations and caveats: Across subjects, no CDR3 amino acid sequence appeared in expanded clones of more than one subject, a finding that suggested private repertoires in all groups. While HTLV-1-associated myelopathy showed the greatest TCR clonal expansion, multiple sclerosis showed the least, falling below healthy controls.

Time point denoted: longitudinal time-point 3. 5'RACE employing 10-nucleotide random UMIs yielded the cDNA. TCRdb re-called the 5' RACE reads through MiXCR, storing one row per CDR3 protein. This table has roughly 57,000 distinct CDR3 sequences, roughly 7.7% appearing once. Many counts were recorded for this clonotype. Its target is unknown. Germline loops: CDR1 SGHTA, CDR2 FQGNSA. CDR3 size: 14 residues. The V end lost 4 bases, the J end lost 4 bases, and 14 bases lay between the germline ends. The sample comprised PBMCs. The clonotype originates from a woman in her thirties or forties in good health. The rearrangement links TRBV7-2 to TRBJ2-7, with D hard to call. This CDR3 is CASSSNRAAYEQYF. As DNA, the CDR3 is TGTGCCAGCAGCTCCAACCGGGCAGCGTACGAGCAGTACTTC. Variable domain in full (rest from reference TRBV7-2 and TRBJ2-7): GAGVSQSPSNKVTEKGKDVELRCDPISGHTALYWYRQSLGQGLEFLIYFQGNSAPDKSGLPSDRFSAERTGGSVSTLTIQRTQQEDSAVYLCASSSNRAAYEQYFGPGTRLTVT.